Sequencing of this TCR beta chain was carried out in a study of control samples from healthy donors and cancer patients. Some clones are missing from TCRdb's copy, which holds only in-frame ones; the method was immunoSEQ multiplex PCR. The sample lists under 150,000 clones, around nine tenths seen once, with 6% to 9.5% in the top ten. This CDR3 spans 16 amino acids. The V segment lost 7 bases and the J segment 3 bases; nucleotides outside the gene matches: 13. Germline CDR1 and CDR2: MNHEY and SMNVEV (reference sequence). The chain combines TRBV27 with TRBJ2-7; 9 nucleotides line up with TRBD2. The clonotype originates from a man in his forties or fifties with head and neck cancer. Sequenced input: PBMCs. The CDR3 sequence: CASMRAGGLRGYEQYF. The CDR3 coding sequence is TGTGCCAGCATGCGGGCGGGAGGGCTTAGGGGCTACGAGCAGTACTTC.